The 5 T cell receptor beta chains listed next were all sequenced from one sample in a study of blood T cell repertoires in COVID-19. Generated by immunoSEQ multiplex PCR, the TCRdb table keeps only in-frame clones and is missing some. The data hold approximately 21,000 clones, with roughly 90% observed a single time. The sample comprised peripheral blood. Receptors were obtained from a woman older than 75 with active or convalescent COVID-19.

The chain carries TRBV5-1 and TRBJ2-7; the D is unclear. Germline-derived CDR1 and CDR2 are SGHRS and YFSETQ. The V end was cut by 0 bases, the J end by 2 bases, with 21 bases between. The CDR3 covers 18 residues. In DNA form, the CDR3 reads TGCGCCAGCAGCTTGGGGTGGGCAGATCACCGAACGGCCTACGAGCAGTACTTC. Its protein product is CASSLGWADHRTAYEQYF.

This clone was seen a handful of times. This chain joins TRBV28 and TRBJ1-2, with a tentative D call TRBD1 (6 bases). This CDR3 has 17 amino acids. The V and J ends lost 7 bases and 2 bases respectively, with 23 bases between them. Germline lookup yields CDR1 MDHEN and CDR2 SYDVKM. The CDR3 bases are TGTGCCAGCACCTCCGGTAGGGGGAAAGACAGGAACTATGGCTACACCTTC. Encoded protein: CASTSGRGKDRNYGYTF.

This clone was seen only once. The V and J genes are TRBV7-8 and TRBJ1-5, with a tentative D call TRBD1 (5 bases). The germline V gene encodes CDR1 SGHVS and CDR2 FQNEAQ. The CDR3 spans 15 residues. The V gene lost 0 bases and the J gene lost 5 bases, with 11 bases spanning the gap. The CDR3 DNA reads TGTGCCAGCAGCTTAGCGGTGACAGAATATCAGCCCCAGCATTTT. Protein: CASSLAVTEYQPQHF.

This clone was counted a single time. For the CDR3, the DNA is TGTGCCAGCAGCTTGGCCCGGGGACTAGCGATCCACGAGCAGTACTTC. Its protein product is CASSLARGLAIHEQYF. This chain connects TRBV5-8 to TRBJ2-7; 10 bases are shared with TRBD2. J was trimmed by 5 bases and V by 0 bases; bases with no gene match: 8. CDR1 is SGHTS and CDR2 is YDEGEE in the germline V gene. The length of the CDR3 is 16 residues.

With regard to this clone: In the same sample, other DNA sequences code for this CDR3. This chain joins TRBV24-1 and TRBJ2-1, with D perhaps TRBD2 (5 bases). The CDR3 is 16 residues long. The V gene lost 0 bases and the J gene lost 4 bases, with 12 bases spanning the gap. CDR1 and CDR2 (germline): KGHDR, SFDVKD. CDR3 region: CATSDLPSGPYNEQFF. DNA of the CDR3: TGTGCCACCAGTGATTTGCCCAGCGGACCGTACAATGAGCAGTTCTTC.